This TCR beta chain was captured in a study of cytomegalovirus exposure and HLA in healthy donors. Whole-study findings and limits: In an earlier analysis, about 87% or about 30%: the productive usage of most TCR beta V segments.

Points on this clone: The antigen is not known.

This CDR3 has 17 amino acids. Per the germline V gene, CDR1 is MGHRA and CDR2 is YSYEKL. The junction had 12 bases not matched to a gene; V was cut back by 3 bases and J by 5 bases. The PCR employed 60 Vbeta primers together with 13 Jbeta primers. TCRdb's table, derived via immunoSEQ multiplex PCR, lists solely in-frame clones and lacks some. The sample shows approximately 150,000 clones, roughly four fifths of them seen only once. Sequencing input: PBMCs. V gene TRBV4-1 combines with J gene TRBJ2-7; 11 nucleotides align to TRBD1. This TCR came from a female donor in good health and CMV-seronegative. The CDR3 region is CASSHAPQGQGGDEQYF. CDR3 in DNA: TGCGCCAGCAGCCACGCGCCTCAGGGACAGGGGGGGGACGAGCAGTACTTC.